This entry lists 17 T cell receptor beta chains sequenced from one sample in a study of esophageal squamous cell carcinoma tumors. After a first PCR with P20EA plus a TCR alpha or TCR beta constant-region primer, a nested PCR used CA2 or CB2. Reverse transcription used a polyT18-containing BSL-18E primer, and TCR genes were amplified by unbiased adaptor ligation RT-PCR. TCRdb ran MiXCR on the 5' RACE reads and lists one entry per CDR3 protein. This sample has a few thousand distinct CDR3 sequences, with about 20% found just once. Sequencing was carried out using tumor tissue. The source is a man between 45 and 79 years old with esophageal squamous cell carcinoma.

Sample share makes this clonotype medium-sized. The gene calls are TRBV29-1 and TRBJ2-7, with TRBD2 matching over 13 bases. The CDR3 contains 13 residues. Unmatched junction bases numbered 0, after V lost 3 bases and J lost 4 bases. Per germline, CDR1 SQVTM and CDR2 ANQGSEA. The CDR3 spells CSVETSGRYEQYF. The CDR3 DNA reads TGCAGCGTTGAGACTAGCGGGAGGTACGAGCAGTACTTC.

This chain links TRBV20-1 with TRBJ1-5; a possible D gene is TRBD1 (6 bases). The CDR3 covers 12 residues. Trimming stripped 4 bases from V and 4 bases from J, with 8 bases between. Germline values: CDR1 DFQATT, CDR2 SNEGSKA (reference sequence). The CDR3 sequence is CSAKGGNQPQHF. DNA for the CDR3: TGCAGTGCTAAAGGGGGGAATCAGCCCCAGCATTTT.

This clonotype was detected ten times or more. The CDR3: CASTLSTGGNYGYTF. In DNA form, the CDR3 reads TGCGCCTCGACCCTTTCGACAGGGGGAAACTATGGCTACACCTTC. The V call is TRBV5-1, the J call TRBJ1-2, with TRBD1 matching 9 bases. CDR3 length equals 15 residues. Trimming at V came to 10 bases and at J to 2 bases, leaving 12 bases not matched to a gene. The germline CDR1 and CDR2 sequences are SGHRS and YFSETQ. The whole variable domain, filled in from reference TRBV5-1 and TRBJ1-2, reads KAGVTQTPRYLIKTRGQQVTLSCSPISGHRSVSWYQQTPGQGLQFLFEYFSETQRNKGNFPGRFSGRQFSNSRSEMNVSTLELGDSALYLCASTLSTGGNYGYTFGSGTRLTVV.

This clonotype was recorded many times. V is TRBV19 and J is TRBJ1-5, with no clear D. Germline V gene data show CDR1 as LNHDA and CDR2 as SQIVND (reference sequence). V was clipped by 5 bases and J by 4 bases, with 6 bases between them. The CDR3 runs 12 residues. CDR3 protein: CASSVGNQPQHF. CDR3 coding DNA: TGTGCCAGTAGTGTGGGAAATCAGCCCCAGCATTTT.

In this sample, this clonotype is medium-sized. V usage is TRBV5-4 and J usage is TRBJ2-1, with D hard to call. The CDR3 is 13 amino acids. The V and J ends lost 3 bases and 0 bases respectively, with 4 bases between them. Germline loops: CDR1 SGHNT, CDR2 YYREEE (reference sequence). Written as DNA, the CDR3 is TGTGCCAGCAGCTCGAACTCCTACAATGAGCAGTTCTTC. Residues: CASSSNSYNEQFF.

This clonotype was counted only a few times. J is TRBJ2-3 and V is TRBV20-1; tentatively, D is TRBD1 (5 bases). The CDR3 covers 14 residues. Trimming removed 6 bases from V and 2 bases from J, with 15 bases in between. Germline assignment: CDR1 DFQATT and CDR2 SNEGSKA (reference sequence). CDR3 DNA: TGCAGTGCGGACGGACACTTACTCACAGATACGCAGTATTTT. Translating it yields CSADGHLLTDTQYF.

The chain employs TRBV27 and TRBJ2-1; TRBD2 matches 13 bases. Germline CDR1 MNHEY, CDR2 SMNVEV (reference sequence). V dropped 7 bases and J dropped 6; count of bases not matched to a gene: 6. The CDR3 spans 15 residues. This CDR3 reads CASTLGLAGVNEQFF. DNA of the CDR3: TGTGCCAGCACCCTTGGACTAGCGGGAGTCAATGAGCAGTTCTTC.

The table lists this clonotype with a few counts. The chain links TRBV4-1 to TRBJ2-5, with no clear D. Germline CDR1 MGHRA, CDR2 YSYEKL. V lost 3 bases and J 5 bases, leaving 13 bases between the germline ends. CDR3 length: 14 amino acids. The CDR3 nucleotides are TGCGCCAGCAGCCAGATTTACGGCAGGGAGACCCAGTACTTC. It is translated as CASSQIYGRETQYF.

Within the sample, this clonotype is medium-sized. The CDR3 coding sequence is TGTGCCTGGAGTGTACGGTGGCAGGGTAGCTCTGGGGCCAACGTCCTGACTTTC. Its protein product is CAWSVRWQGSSGANVLTF. This rearrangement joins TRBV30 to TRBJ2-6, with a weak D call TRBD1 (5 bases). The V gene's germline CDR1 is GTSNPN and CDR2 SVGIG (reference sequence). The CDR3 contains 18 residues. V lost 0 bases and J 0 bases, leaving 15 bases between the germline ends.

On this clonotype itself: A much more abundant neighbour one base away suggests this may be a read error. The J gene is TRBJ2-3, the V gene TRBV20-1; perhaps TRBD2 as D (5 bases). Looked up from germline, CDR1 is DFQATT and CDR2 is SNEGSKA (reference sequence). The CDR3 is 14 residues long. The CDR3 protein is CIASLAGVGDTQYF. Here the CDR3 DNA reads TGCATTGCTAGCCTCGCCGGGGTCGGGGATACGCAGTATTTT.

Relative to its sample, this clonotype is medium-sized (0.01 to 0.1%). The chain couples TRBV28 to TRBJ1-5; tentatively, D is TRBD1 (5 bases). The CDR3 sequence is 15 residues long. V was trimmed by 3 bases and J by 2 bases, leaving 11 bases between them. CDR1 MDHEN and CDR2 SYDVKM come from the germline V gene. The CDR3 bases are TGTGCCAGCAGTTTGGGGGGGGTTGGCAATCAGCCCCAGCATTTT. This gives the protein CASSLGGVGNQPQHF.

V usage is TRBV18 and J usage is TRBJ2-2; 15 nucleotides align to TRBD2. Germline V gene data show CDR1 as KGHSH and CDR2 as LQKENI. J gave up 3 bases and V 3 bases, and 5 bases lay outside the gene matches. This CDR3 is 18 amino acids long. The CDR3 nucleotides are TGTGCCAGCTCACCGGGACTAGCGGGAGGCGGTGACACCGGGGAGCTGTTTTTT. Translated, it gives CASSPGLAGGGDTGELFF.

This clonotype was found many times. The chain links TRBV6-5 to TRBJ2-3; D gene uncertain. The V end lost 0 bases, the J end lost 4 bases, and 11 bases lay between the germline ends. The germline V gene has CDR1 MNHEY and CDR2 SVGAGI. The CDR3 consists of 15 residues. The CDR3 region is CASSYSQEFADTQYF. CDR3 bases: TGTGCCAGCAGTTACTCTCAGGAGTTTGCAGATACGCAGTATTTT.

This chain joins TRBV20-1 and TRBJ2-7, with 16 nucleotides matching TRBD2. Germline CDR1 is DFQATT and CDR2 is SNEGSKA (reference sequence). The CDR3 is 16 residues long. V lost 2 bases, J lost 2 bases, and 3 bases stayed unmatched. The CDR3 DNA sequence: TGCAGTGCTAGATCAGGGACTAGCGGGAGGGCCTACGAGCAGTACTTC. It specifies CSARSGTSGRAYEQYF.

By share of the sample, this clonotype is medium-sized. The chain joins TRBV2 to TRBJ2-1, with unresolved D. The germline CDR1 and CDR2 sequences are SNHLY and FYNNEI. The CDR3 is made up of 14 amino acids. V was cut by 3 bases and J by 4 bases, with 10 bases left in between. The CDR3 coding sequence is TGTGCCAGCAGTGAGTTTCTGGTATACAATGAGCAGTTCTTC. Translation: CASSEFLVYNEQFF.

This rearrangement joins TRBV28 to TRBJ2-1; D might be TRBD1 (6 bases). Germline-derived CDR1 and CDR2 are MDHEN and SYDVKM. The length of the CDR3 is 14 residues. V dropped 5 bases and J dropped 4 bases, with 12 bases sitting between them. This chain's CDR3 is CASSSITGYNEQFF. The CDR3, as DNA: TGTGCCAGCAGTAGCATAACAGGGTACAATGAGCAGTTCTTC.

To note about this clonotype: A much larger clone differs from this one at a single base, so this may be a read error. The V and J genes are TRBV6-6 and TRBJ1-6; TRBD1 might be the D (5 bases). The CDR3 has 16 residues. Germline CDR1 MNHNY, CDR2 SVGAGI (reference sequence). The CDR3 nucleotides are TGTTCCAGCAGCGTCGCTGGGCAGGGATGGAATTCACCCCTCCACTTT. Its translation is CSSSVAGQGWNSPLHF.